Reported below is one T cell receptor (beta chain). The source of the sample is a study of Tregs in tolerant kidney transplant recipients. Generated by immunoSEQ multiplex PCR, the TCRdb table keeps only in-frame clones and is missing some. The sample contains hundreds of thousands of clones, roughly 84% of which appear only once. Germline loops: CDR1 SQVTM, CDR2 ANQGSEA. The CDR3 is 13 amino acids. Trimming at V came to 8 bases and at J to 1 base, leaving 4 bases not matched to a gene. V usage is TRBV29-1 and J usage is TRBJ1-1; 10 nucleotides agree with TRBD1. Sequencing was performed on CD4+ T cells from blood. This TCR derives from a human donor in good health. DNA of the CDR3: TGCAGCTCCTGGGACAGGGGGAACACTGAAGCTTTCTTT. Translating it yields CSSWDRGNTEAFF.